The clone carrying this T cell receptor beta chain was seen ten or more times. No antigen is known for it. CDR1 ENHRY and CDR2 SYGVKD come from the germline V gene. The CDR3 contains 19 residues. Germline trimming cut 2 bases from V and 9 bases from J; bases unmatched to any gene: 16. These data come from a study of identical twins. General observations from the study: Zero-insertion analyses might be partly confounded by invariant T cells like MAIT and iNKT.

TCRdb reanalysed the 5' RACE reads using MiXCR and keeps one entry per CDR3 protein. The sample has hundreds of thousands of distinct CDR3 sequences, 6% to 6.5% seen once. Sequencing was done on a sample of naive T cells sorted from blood. This sequence was found in a man aged 18 to 30 in good health. The chain recombines TRBV10-3 with TRBJ2-1; TRBD2 matches at 13 bases. The CDR3 is CAISEQNPRTSGSSGEQFF. The CDR3 coding sequence is TGTGCCATCAGTGAGCAAAACCCTCGGACTAGCGGGAGCTCGGGTGAGCAGTTCTTC.